The clone carrying this T cell receptor beta chain turned up a few times. As yet, its antigen is unknown. The record originates from a study of response to subunit inactivated influenza vaccine. Study-wide results and limits: Researchers suggested that each seasonal influenza vaccination recruits few new T cells.

MiXCR, run by TCRdb on the RT-PCR reads, gives a single entry per CDR3 protein. Of hundreds of thousands of distinct CDR3 sequences listed, 11% to 15% are singletons. This CDR3 has 15 residues. Losses at the gene ends were 3 bases for V and 6 bases for J; bases not matched to a gene: 8. The J gene is TRBJ1-2, the V gene TRBV12-3 or TRBV12-4; 9 nucleotides align to TRBD1. Material: PBMCs from blood, obtained around two weeks before vaccination. This clonotype was obtained from a man aged 50 to 59 who received an inactivated influenza vaccine. In nucleotides, the CDR3 is TGTGCCAGCAGTTTGAGTCACAGGGGGCGCGATGGCTACACCTTC. Protein sequence: CASSLSHRGRDGYTF.